This T cell receptor beta chain comes out of a study of T cell responses to AZD1222 COVID-19 vaccine (dated by TCRdb to the early 2020s). General notes on the study: AZD1222 recipients given second doses at about 4 weeks or at about 12 weeks were pooled, since spike-specific TCR depth and breadth were not found to differ between the two schedules. Trial participants were enrolled by age into subgroups of 18-55, 56-69 and 70-plus years, and roughly 150, 30 and 60 TCR-sequenced participants, respectively, were included in these subgroups. A total of 233 trial participants underwent TCR sequencing, of whom 207 had received two doses of AZD1222 and some 25 had received two doses of the MenACWY control vaccine. Study-wide conclusions, independent of this receptor: Because no day 14 peak-response samples were available, repertoires were characterized only after the peak T cell response. In the small 56-69-year group, the increase in depth fell short of significance, most likely because of low power. Nearly half of unique spike-specific TCRs reportedly recognized epitopes outside regions mutated in the B.1.351 and B.1.1.7 variants. Participants were mostly white British, with more females than males. The authors suggested clonal diversity may have been underestimated. After two AZD1222 doses, both the breadth and the depth of spike-specific TCRs were significantly higher than at day 0 and than in MenACWY recipients. The whole spike protein was spanned by vaccine-associated CD4 TCRs, and dominant responses were seen in regions 160-218 and 743-854. Conclusions about previously exposed vaccinees were limited because only six AZD1222 recipients were SARS-CoV-2 seropositive at baseline.

Read against the paper, the sample's time point label means: baseline before first vaccination. Vaccinee samples were obtained from the UK trials COV001 and COV002, which included a single-blind randomized controlled phase 2/3 trial of AZD1222 (ChAdOx1 nCoV-19) in healthy adults. For TCRbeta chain sequencing, PBMC samples were collected from trial participants at day 0 and at day 28 after the second dose. The CDR3 starts with the cysteine, ends with the phenylalanine, and has 13 residues. Left in the record is the CDR3 DNA by itself, 39 bases read in frame from the first base. CDR1 and CDR2 (MDHEN, SYDVKM) derive from the germline V gene. Compared with germline, V lacks 5 bases and J lacks 5 bases; bases without a gene match: 5. The CDR3 regions of human TCRbeta chains were analyzed by immunosequencing. Per the source publication's procedure: Repertoire TCRs were checked for matches against a reference library of SARS-CoV-2-specific TCRs that had been generated using the MIRA antigen-specificity platform. Breadth was defined as the fraction of unique TCRs that were SARS-CoV-2-associated. Depth was defined as the fraction of total T cells that were SARS-CoV-2-associated. Using the MIRA data, every spike-specific TCR was mapped to the spike region that the TCR reacted to and assigned to either a CD4 or a CD8 class. Log10-transformed breadth and depth values were compared by one-way ANOVA with Sidak's multiple comparisons tests. Sourced from immuneACCESS, this table was stored by TCRdb with only in-frame sequences that have V and J called. A share of the clones is absent; for the studies checked, an unresolved V gene accounts for under half, and the remainder has no known explanation. The V and J calls and clone size are taken from that table; D and trimming were inferred from the DNA. The sample records over 80,000 clones, around 89% of which are singletons. About 28% of the sample goes to the ten largest clones.

Details on this clone: What antigen it recognizes has not been identified. No quality values exist for individual bases; no much larger clone is one base distant.

The clonotype was recovered from an adult in good health. Sequenced here: peripheral blood, sampled on day 0 of AZD1222 vaccination. Recombination linked TRBV28 to TRBJ1-1; TRBD1 lines up with 7 middle nucleotides. CDR3 reads: CASSPTGVTEAFF. The DNA sequence is given as TGTGCCAGCAGTCCCACAGGGGTTACTGAAGCTTTCTTT.